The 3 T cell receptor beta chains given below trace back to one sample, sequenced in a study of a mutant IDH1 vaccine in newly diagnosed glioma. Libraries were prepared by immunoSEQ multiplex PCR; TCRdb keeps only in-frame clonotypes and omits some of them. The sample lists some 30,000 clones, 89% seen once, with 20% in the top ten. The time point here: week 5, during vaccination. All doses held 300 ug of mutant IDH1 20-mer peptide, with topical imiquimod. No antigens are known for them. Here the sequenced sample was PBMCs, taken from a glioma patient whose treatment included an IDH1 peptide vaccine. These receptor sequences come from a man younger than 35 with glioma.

The CDR3 reads CASRLIQAGPEGYTF. In DNA form, the CDR3 reads TGTGCCAGCAGACTCATCCAGGCAGGGCCCGAGGGCTACACCTTC. The chain carries TRBV28 and TRBJ1-2, with D perhaps matching TRBD1 (5 bases). The CDR3 length is 15 residues. The V gene lost 6 bases and the J gene lost 8 bases, with 22 bases spanning the gap. Germline V gene lookup returns CDR1 MDHEN and CDR2 SYDVKM.

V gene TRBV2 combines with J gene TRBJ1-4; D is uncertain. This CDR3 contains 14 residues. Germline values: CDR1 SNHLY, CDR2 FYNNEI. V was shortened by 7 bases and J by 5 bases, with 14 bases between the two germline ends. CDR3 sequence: CASNFRAPNEKLFF. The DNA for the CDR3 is TGTGCCAGCAATTTCCGGGCCCCGAATGAAAAACTGTTTTTT.

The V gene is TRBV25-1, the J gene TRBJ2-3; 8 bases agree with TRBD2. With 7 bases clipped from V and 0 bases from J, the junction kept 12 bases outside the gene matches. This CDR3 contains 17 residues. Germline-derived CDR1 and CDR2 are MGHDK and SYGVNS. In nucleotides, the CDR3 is TGTGCCAGCATTCCGAATGAATCGGGGGGGAGCACAGATACGCAGTATTTT. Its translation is CASIPNESGGSTDTQYF.